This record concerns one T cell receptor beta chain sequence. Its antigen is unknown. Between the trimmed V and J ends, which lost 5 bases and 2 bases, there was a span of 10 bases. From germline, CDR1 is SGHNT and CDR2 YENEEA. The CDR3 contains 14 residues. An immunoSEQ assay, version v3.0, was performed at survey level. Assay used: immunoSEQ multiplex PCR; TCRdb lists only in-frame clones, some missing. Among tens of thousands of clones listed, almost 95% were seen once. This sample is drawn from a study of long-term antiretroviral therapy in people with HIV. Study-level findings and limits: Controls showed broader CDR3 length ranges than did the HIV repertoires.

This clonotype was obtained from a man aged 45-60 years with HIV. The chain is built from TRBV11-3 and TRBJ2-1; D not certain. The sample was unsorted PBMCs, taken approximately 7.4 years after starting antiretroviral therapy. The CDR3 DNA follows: TGTGCCAGCAGCCCAGACCCCCCCTACAATGAGCAGTTCTTC. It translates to CASSPDPPYNEQFF.